The 12 T cell receptor beta chains in this list originate from one sample, sequenced in a study of regulatory T cells in long-lasting Graves disease. Time point in this sample: persistent/refractory GD, antithyroid drugs over 5 years with positive TRAb. Researchers made the TCR library from RNA that was extracted from PBMCs. Libraries of TCR beta came from iRepertoire HTBI primers plus Arm-PCR of CDR3 regions. TCRdb ran MiXCR on the multiplex PCR reads and lists one entry per CDR3 protein. The sample yields approximately 360,000 distinct CDR3 sequences, 23% seen once. The starting material was peripheral blood mononuclear cells (PBMCs), obtained when the disease was refractory, from a patient treated with antithyroid drugs. These receptors came from a woman aged 40-49 years with Graves disease.

This clonotype was counted only a few times. This chain uses TRBV20-1 with TRBJ2-7; D gene unclear. This CDR3 comprises 14 residues. Germline assignment: CDR1 DFQATT and CDR2 SNEGSKA (reference sequence). The ends were cut back, 3 bases at V and 0 bases at J, with 12 bases in the middle. The CDR3 sequence: CSAREWQASYEQYF. The CDR3 DNA follows: TGCAGTGCTAGGGAGTGGCAGGCCTCCTACGAGCAGTACTTC.

This clonotype was seen a handful of times. The chain carries TRBV11-3 and TRBJ2-1, with 8 bases that match TRBD2. The length of the CDR3 is 17 residues. Germline CDR1 is SGHNT and CDR2 is YENEEA. V gave up 2 bases and J gave up 3 bases; unmatched junction bases: 9. The DNA for the CDR3 is TGTGCCAGCAGCTTATCCCAGTTTAGCGGGGACTACAATGAGCAGTTCTTC. This encodes CASSLSQFSGDYNEQFF.

The V and J genes are TRBV28 and TRBJ1-2; possibly TRBD1 for D (6 bases). CDR3 length: 14 residues. Trimming pared 6 bases from V and 2 bases from J, leaving 13 bases between. Per the germline V gene, CDR1 is MDHEN and CDR2 is SYDVKM. DNA for the CDR3: TGTGCCAGCAGACAGGGAGGTTCGAACTATGGCTACACCTTC. Protein product: CASRQGGSNYGYTF.

Details on this clonotype: One end of the junction fails to match germline, which may point to a read error. This chain uses TRBV29-1 with TRBJ1-1; tentative D call: TRBD1 (6 bases). In germline, CDR1 is SQVTM, CDR2 ANQGSEA. The CDR3 sequence is 13 residues long. For the CDR3, the DNA is TGCAGCGTTGACTATATGGGGGCGGGTGAAGCTTCCTTT. It translates to CSVDYMGAGEASF. Combining the CDR3 with reference TRBV29-1 and TRBJ1-1 gives the whole variable domain SAVISQKPSRDICQRGTSLTIQCQVDSQVTMMFWYRQQPGQSLTLIATANQGSEATYESGFVIDKFPISRPNLTFSTLTVSNMSPEDSSIYLCSVDYMGAGEASFGQGTRLTVV.

This clonotype was seen repeatedly, ten times or more. The chain links TRBV28 to TRBJ2-7; 9 bases match TRBD1. The V and J ends lost 5 bases and 3 bases, in that order; junction bases with no gene match: 8. The CDR3 extends over 15 amino acids. Germline V gene sequence: CDR1 MDHEN, CDR2 SYDVKM. Here the CDR3 reads CASSPQPGQGYEQYF. For the CDR3, the DNA is TGTGCCAGCAGTCCCCAACCGGGACAGGGCTACGAGCAGTACTTC.

This clonotype was counted between two and nine times. This sequence joins TRBV6-1 and TRBJ2-2; TRBD2 aligns across 7 bases. V was pared by 7 bases and J by 8 bases, with 13 bases of the junction left unmatched. CDR1 is MNHNS and CDR2 is SASEGT in the germline V gene. The CDR3 covers 15 residues. CDR3 bases: TGTGCCAGCAACCGACTAGCTGGTTTTCAGGGGGAGCTGTTTTTT. The encoded protein is CASNRLAGFQGELFF.

This clonotype was seen ten or more times. The gene calls are TRBV5-1 and TRBJ2-7; 9 bases are a match to TRBD2. CDR3 length equals 15 residues. V shed 4 bases and J 3 bases; nucleotides not matched to a gene: 8. Germline V gives CDR1 SGHRS, CDR2 YFSETQ. This chain's CDR3 is CASSGTTSGLYEQYF. For the CDR3, the DNA is TGCGCCAGCAGCGGGACGACTAGCGGCCTCTACGAGCAGTACTTC.

Details on this clonotype: The junction departs from germline at one end; a sequencing error may be responsible. This sequence joins TRBV20-1 and TRBJ2-3; D tentatively fits TRBD1 or TRBD2 (5 bases each). The V gene's germline CDR1 is DFQATT and CDR2 SNEGSKA (reference sequence). The CDR3 contains 14 residues. The CDR3 reads CGALDGTKGDTQYF. The CDR3 DNA sequence: TGCGGTGCCCTAGATGGGACCAAGGGGGATACGCAGTATTTT.

V gene TRBV10-3 combines with J gene TRBJ2-5, with D possibly TRBD1 on 5 matching bases. Germline-derived CDR1 and CDR2 are ENHRY and SYGVKD. The CDR3 has 12 amino acids. Trimming left V 7 bases short and J 7 bases short, with 13 bases between. The CDR3: CAIKAGLGTQYF. The DNA of the CDR3 is TGTGCCATCAAAGCAGGGCTTGGGACCCAGTACTTC.

J is TRBJ2-7 and V is TRBV7-9, with no clear D. Trimming pared 5 bases from V and 6 bases from J, leaving 17 bases between. The CDR3 has 14 amino acids. Germline-derived CDR1 and CDR2 are SEHNR and FQNEAQ (reference sequence). The CDR3 loop reads CASSPSPQWGEQYF. CDR3 DNA sequence: TGTGCCAGCAGCCCCAGTCCCCAATGGGGCGAGCAGTACTTC.

This clonotype has a single count. A much more abundant neighbour one base away suggests this may be a read error. The rearrangement uses TRBV7-8 and TRBJ2-7, with unresolved D. V lost 5 bases to trimming and J lost 1 base, with 18 bases between them. CDR1 is SGHVS and CDR2 is FQNEAQ in the germline V gene. The CDR3 is made up of 16 amino acids. Here the CDR3 DNA reads TGTGCCAGCAGCCCCCTCTCGCTGGGTCCATCCTACGAGCAGTACTTC. It translates to CASSPLSLGPSYEQYF.

The chain is built from TRBV19 and TRBJ2-7; TRBD1 matches at 8 bases. Unmatched junction bases numbered 13, after V lost 10 bases and J lost 2 bases. CDR1 and CDR2 from the germline V gene are LNHDA and SQIVND (reference sequence). The CDR3 spans 15 residues. The CDR3 reads CATQDPGTGTYEQYF. In nucleotides, the CDR3 is TGTGCCACTCAAGACCCCGGGACAGGTACCTACGAGCAGTACTTC.